This T cell receptor (beta chain) was sequenced in a study of blood T cell repertoires in COVID-19. Recovery among Cohort 3 donors was established by two negative PCRs, clearance, or symptom resolution. Losses at the gene ends were 2 bases for V and 3 bases for J; bases not matched to a gene: 5. This CDR3 contains 17 residues. Germline loops: CDR1 SEHNR, CDR2 FQNEAQ (reference sequence). Sequencing used immunoSEQ multiplex PCR; TCRdb keeps in-frame clones, though not all of them. The sample records about 320,000 clones, approximately 91% being singletons. The sequencing input was PBMCs or T cells enriched from blood (not recorded which). The rearrangement links TRBV7-9 to TRBJ1-6; 9 nucleotides match TRBD1. This TCR was recovered from a man in his 60s who had recovered from COVID-19. The CDR3 protein is CASSLSTGGIYNSPLHF. CDR3 DNA: TGTGCCAGCAGCTTATCGACAGGGGGTATCTATAATTCACCCCTCCACTTT. The full variable domain, completed using reference TRBV7-9 and TRBJ1-6, is DTGVSQNPRHKITKRGQNVTFRCDPISEHNRLYWYRQTLGQGPEFLTYFQNEAQLEKSRLLSDRFSAERPKGSFSTLEIQRTEQGDSAMYLCASSLSTGGIYNSPLHFGNGTRLTVT.